The TCR beta chain described here comes from a study of PD-L1 blockade in urothelial cancer. Study at large: Individuals in the cohort had been given 0 to 3 earlier chemotherapy regimens. Findings and limits, study-wide: Durable benefit accompanied greater 3-week expansion of tumor-associated blood clones. Better survival was predicted when blood TCR clonality before treatment fell below the median.

Between 1 and 8 samples, pretreatment and on-treatment, were given by each patient. Remarks on this clone: Its antigen is unknown.

The protocol was immunoSEQ multiplex PCR, while the TCRdb copy is restricted to in-frame clones and leaves out a portion. The data show tens of thousands of clones, 80% to 90% seen once. Germline CDR1 and CDR2: MGHRA and YSYEKL. This CDR3 has 15 amino acids. Trimming stripped 7 bases from V and 1 base from J, with 14 bases between. This clonotype was obtained from a man in his fifties or sixties with urothelial cancer. The specimen comprised PBMCs, sampled around atezolizumab (anti-PD-L1) treatment. J is TRBJ1-5 and V is TRBV4-1; D is possibly TRBD1 (6 bases). CDR3 DNA sequence: TGCGCCAGCAAAAAGAACAGGGAAAGCAATCAGCCCCAGCATTTT. Translation gives CASKKNRESNQPQHF.